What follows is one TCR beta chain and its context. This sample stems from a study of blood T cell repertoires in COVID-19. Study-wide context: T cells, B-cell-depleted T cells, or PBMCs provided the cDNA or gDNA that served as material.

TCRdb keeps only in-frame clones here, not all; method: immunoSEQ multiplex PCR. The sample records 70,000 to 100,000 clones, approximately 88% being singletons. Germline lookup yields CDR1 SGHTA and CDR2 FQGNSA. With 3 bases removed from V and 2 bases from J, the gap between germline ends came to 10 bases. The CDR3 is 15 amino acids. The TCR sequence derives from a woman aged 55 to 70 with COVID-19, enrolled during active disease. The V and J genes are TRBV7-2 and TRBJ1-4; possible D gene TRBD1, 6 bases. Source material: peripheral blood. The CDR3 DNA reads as TGTGCCAGCAGCTTCCAAACAGGGACTAATGAAAAACTGTTTTTT. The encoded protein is CASSFQTGTNEKLFF.